The entry below describes one T cell receptor beta chain. In the study's own analysis: Cell counts per sample came from amplifying reference gene primers. The assay was immunoSEQ multiplex PCR, and TCRdb's table has in-frame clones only and misses some. The DNA gave D and trimming, while V, J and clone size come from that table. The sample has some 190,000 clones, more than 75% seen once; the top ten hold approximately 8%. This sample was included in a study of blood T cell repertoires in COVID-19. Study-wide background: Acute and convalescent COVID-19 specimens originated in the United States, Italy and Spain. Sources were T cells, B-cell-depleted T cells, or PBMCs; the material itself was cDNA or gDNA.

Germline V gives CDR1 SGHRS, CDR2 YFSETQ. The CDR3 totals 15 residues. V lost 4 bases and J 4 bases, leaving 17 bases between the germline ends. Seattle-derived patients entered the study during active infection and were followed longitudinally. The receptor comes from a woman aged 60-75 years with COVID-19, enrolled during active disease. The J gene is TRBJ1-2, the V gene TRBV5-1, with D maybe TRBD1 (6 bases). The sample consisted of peripheral blood. The CDR3 coding sequence is TGCGCCAGCAGCCCCGACGGTCCAGGGGCCTATGGCTACACCTTC. It encodes CASSPDGPGAYGYTF.